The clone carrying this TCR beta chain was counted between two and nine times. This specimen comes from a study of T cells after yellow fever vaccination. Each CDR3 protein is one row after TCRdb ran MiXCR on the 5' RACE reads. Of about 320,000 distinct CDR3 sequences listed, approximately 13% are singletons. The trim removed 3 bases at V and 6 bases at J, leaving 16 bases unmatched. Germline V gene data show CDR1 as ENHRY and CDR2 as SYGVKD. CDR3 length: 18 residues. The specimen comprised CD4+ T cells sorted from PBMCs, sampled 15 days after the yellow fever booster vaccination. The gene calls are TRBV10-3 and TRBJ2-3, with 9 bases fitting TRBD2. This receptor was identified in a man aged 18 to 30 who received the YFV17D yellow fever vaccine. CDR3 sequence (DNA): TGTGCCATCAGTGACGTCGGGGGAGGGACTAGCTCTAGGGATACGCAGTATTTT. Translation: CAISDVGGGTSSRDTQYF.